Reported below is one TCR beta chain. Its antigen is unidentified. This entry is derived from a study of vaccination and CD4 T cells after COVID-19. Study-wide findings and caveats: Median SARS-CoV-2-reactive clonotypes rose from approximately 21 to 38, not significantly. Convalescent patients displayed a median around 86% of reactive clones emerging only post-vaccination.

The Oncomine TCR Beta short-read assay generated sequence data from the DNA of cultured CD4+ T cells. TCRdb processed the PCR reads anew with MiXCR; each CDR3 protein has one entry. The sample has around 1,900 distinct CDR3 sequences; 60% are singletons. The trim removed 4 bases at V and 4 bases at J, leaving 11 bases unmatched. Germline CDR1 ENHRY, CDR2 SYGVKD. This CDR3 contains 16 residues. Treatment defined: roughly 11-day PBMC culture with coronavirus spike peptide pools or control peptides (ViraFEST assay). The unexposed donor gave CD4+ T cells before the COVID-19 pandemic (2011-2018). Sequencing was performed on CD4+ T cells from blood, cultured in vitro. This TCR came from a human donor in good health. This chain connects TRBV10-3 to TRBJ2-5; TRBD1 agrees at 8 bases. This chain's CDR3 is CAISATTRQGAETQYF. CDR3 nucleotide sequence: TGTGCCATCAGTGCCACCACTCGGCAGGGGGCAGAGACCCAGTACTTC.